This T cell receptor beta chain comes out of a study of cytomegalovirus exposure and HLA in healthy donors. Study-wide findings and caveats: A later analysis, which compared TCR beta chains of equal frequency, found the HLA-associated ones more clonally expanded. The authors listed around 150 TCR beta chains as cytomegalovirus-associated. Earlier analysis found most TCR beta V segments productive about 87% or about 30% of the time.

It was with 60 Vbeta and 13 Jbeta primers that the PCR ran. The assay was immunoSEQ multiplex PCR, and TCRdb's table has in-frame clones only and misses some. The table has 150,000 to 200,000 clones, 60% to 85% seen once. This CDR3 spans 14 amino acids. Losses at the gene ends were 5 bases for V and 2 bases for J; bases not matched to a gene: 6. Germline CDR1 reads MNHEY; CDR2 reads SVGAGI. The table lists this clone with a count of one. Its antigen is not known. Sequencing was done on a sample of PBMCs. This TCR derives from a girl between 10 and 17 years old in good health and CMV-seropositive. The rearrangement uses TRBV6-5 and TRBJ2-7, with 7 bases aligning to TRBD2. In nucleotides, the CDR3 is TGTGCCAGCAGTCCTGGACTAGGTCCCTACGAGCAGTACTTC. It yields the protein CASSPGLGPYEQYF.